This T cell receptor beta chain is from a study of blood T cells in healthy people across ages. A second about 6 to 12 cycle PCR used barcoded and J-beta primers. TCRdb redid the calling of the 5' RACE reads with MiXCR, one entry per CDR3 protein. The sample lists roughly 1,500,000 distinct CDR3 sequences; about 40% were seen once. Germline V lookup: CDR1 LGHNT, CDR2 FRNRAP. The CDR3 is 10 residues long. Between the trimmed V and J ends, which lost 6 bases and 7 bases, there was a span of 4 bases. There are a few counts of this clonotype. Antigen unknown. Study-wide results and caveats: Long-lived donors had more naive CD4+ cells and higher diversity than aged donors. Per million T cells, TCR beta diversity dropped about linearly as age rose. Diversity estimates from one million T cells were considered underestimates. The unknown donor CMV status may have confounded expanded clonotype changes.

Sequences were obtained from blood. This chain connects TRBV12-5 to TRBJ2-1; no clear D gene. The TCR comes from a woman aged 18-29 years in good health. The CDR3 sequence is CASGTNEQFF. The CDR3 DNA follows: TGTGCTAGTGGAACAAATGAGCAGTTCTTC.